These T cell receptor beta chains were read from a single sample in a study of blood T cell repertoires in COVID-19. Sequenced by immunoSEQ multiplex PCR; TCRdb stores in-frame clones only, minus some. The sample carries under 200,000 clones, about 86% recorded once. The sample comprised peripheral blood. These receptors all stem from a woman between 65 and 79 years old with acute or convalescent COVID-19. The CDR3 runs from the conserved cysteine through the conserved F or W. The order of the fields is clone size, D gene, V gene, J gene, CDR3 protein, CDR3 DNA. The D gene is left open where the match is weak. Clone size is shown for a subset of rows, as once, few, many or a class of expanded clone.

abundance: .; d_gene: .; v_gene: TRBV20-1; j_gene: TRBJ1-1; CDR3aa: CSANEGGYTEAFF; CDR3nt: TGCAGTGCTAATGAAGGGGGATACACTGAAGCTTTCTTT
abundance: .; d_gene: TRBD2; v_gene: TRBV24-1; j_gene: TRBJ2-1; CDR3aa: CATSDPASGRVGEQFF; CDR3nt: TGTGCCACCAGTGATCCGGCTAGCGGGAGGGTGGGGGAGCAGTTCTTC
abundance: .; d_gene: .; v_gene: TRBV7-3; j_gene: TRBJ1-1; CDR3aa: CASSLQGGNTEAFF; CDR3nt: TGTGCCAGCAGCTTACAGGGCGGGAACACTGAAGCTTTCTTT
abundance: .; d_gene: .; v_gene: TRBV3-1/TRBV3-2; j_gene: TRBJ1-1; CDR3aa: CASSKPKGQLNTEAFF; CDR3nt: TGTGCCAGCAGCAAACCCAAGGGACAACTGAACACTGAAGCTTTCTTT
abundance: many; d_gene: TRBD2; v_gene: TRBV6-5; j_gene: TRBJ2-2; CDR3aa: CASRGTSGLTGELFF; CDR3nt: TGTGCCAGCAGGGGAACTAGCGGTCTTACCGGGGAGCTGTTTTTT
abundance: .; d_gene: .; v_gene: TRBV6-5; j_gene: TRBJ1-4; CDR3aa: CASSYSPPGGGEKLFF; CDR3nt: TGTGCCAGCAGTTACTCCCCACCGGGGGGCGGGGAAAAACTGTTTTTT
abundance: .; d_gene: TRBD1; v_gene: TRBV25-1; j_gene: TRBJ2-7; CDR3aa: CASSEPQGNNEQYF; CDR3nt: TGTGCCAGCAGTGAACCACAGGGGAACAACGAGCAGTACTTC
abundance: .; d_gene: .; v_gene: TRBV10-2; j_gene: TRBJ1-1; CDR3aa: CASSVGTVNTEAFF; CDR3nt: TGCGCCAGCAGTGTCGGAACAGTGAACACTGAAGCTTTCTTT
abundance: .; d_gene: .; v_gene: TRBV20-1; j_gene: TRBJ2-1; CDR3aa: CSAKRLDEQFF; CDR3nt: TGCAGTGCGAAGAGGCTTGATGAGCAGTTCTTC
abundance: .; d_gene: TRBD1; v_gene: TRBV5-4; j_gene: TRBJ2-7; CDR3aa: CASSLRTGSSYEQYF; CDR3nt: TGTGCCAGCAGCTTGCGGACAGGGAGCTCCTACGAGCAGTACTTC
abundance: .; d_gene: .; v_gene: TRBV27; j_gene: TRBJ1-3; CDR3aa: CASSSTGSGNTIYF; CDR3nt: TGTGCCAGCAGTTCGACAGGCTCTGGAAACACCATATATTTT
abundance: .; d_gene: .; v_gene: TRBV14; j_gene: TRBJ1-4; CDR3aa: CASSLRQEEKLFF; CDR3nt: TGTGCCAGCAGCCTGCGACAGGAAGAAAAACTGTTTTTT
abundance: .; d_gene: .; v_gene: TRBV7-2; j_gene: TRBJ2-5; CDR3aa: CASSLWGRETQYF; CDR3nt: TGTGCCAGCAGCTTATGGGGCAGGGAGACCCAGTACTTC
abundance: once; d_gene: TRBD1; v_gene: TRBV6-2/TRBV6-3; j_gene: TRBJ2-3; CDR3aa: CASSYPGQSYTDTQYF; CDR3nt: TGTGCCAGCAGTTACCCGGGACAGTCGTACACAGATACGCAGTATTTT
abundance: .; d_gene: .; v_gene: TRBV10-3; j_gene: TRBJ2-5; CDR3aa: CAIRGQGIWETQYF; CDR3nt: TGTGCCATCAGGGGACAAGGTATCTGGGAGACCCAGTACTTC
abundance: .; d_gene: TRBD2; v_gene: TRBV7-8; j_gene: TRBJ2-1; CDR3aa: CASSLVLPLAGVDNEQFF; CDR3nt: TGTGCCAGCAGCTTAGTTCTTCCACTAGCGGGAGTAGACAATGAGCAGTTCTTC
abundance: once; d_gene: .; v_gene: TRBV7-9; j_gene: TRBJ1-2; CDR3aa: CASSLARANYGYTF; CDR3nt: TGTGCCAGCAGCTTAGCGCGCGCTAACTATGGCTACACCTTC
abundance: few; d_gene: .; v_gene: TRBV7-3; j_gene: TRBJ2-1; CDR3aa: CASSLQGRFGNEQFF; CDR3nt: TGTGCCAGCAGCTTACAGGGTCGTTTTGGGAATGAGCAGTTCTTC
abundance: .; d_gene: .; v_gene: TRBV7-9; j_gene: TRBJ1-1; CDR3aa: CASSPPPRQMNTEAFF; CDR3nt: TGTGCCAGCAGCCCCCCCCCGAGGCAGATGAACACTGAAGCTTTCTTT
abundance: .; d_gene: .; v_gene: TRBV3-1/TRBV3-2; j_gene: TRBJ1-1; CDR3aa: CASSPIQTTVGTEAFF; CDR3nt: TGTGCCAGCAGCCCGATACAGACGACCGTGGGCACTGAAGCTTTCTTT
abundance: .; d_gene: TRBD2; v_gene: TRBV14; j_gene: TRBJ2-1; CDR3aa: CASSQSSGGVNEQFF; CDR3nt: TGTGCCAGCAGCCAGTCTAGCGGGGGGGTCAATGAGCAGTTCTTC
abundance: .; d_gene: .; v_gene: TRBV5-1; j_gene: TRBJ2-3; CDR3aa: CASSLGGEDTQYF; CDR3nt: TGCGCCAGCAGCTTGGGGGGCGAGGATACGCAGTATTTT
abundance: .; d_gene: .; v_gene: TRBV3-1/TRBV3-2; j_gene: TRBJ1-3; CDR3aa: CASSLTPQYSGNTIYF; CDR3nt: TGTGCCAGCAGCCTTACCCCGCAGTACTCTGGAAACACCATATATTTT
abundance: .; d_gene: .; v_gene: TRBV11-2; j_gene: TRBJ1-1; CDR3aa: CASSLFGQVNTEAFF; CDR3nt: TGTGCCAGCAGCTTATTTGGGCAGGTGAACACTGAAGCTTTCTTT
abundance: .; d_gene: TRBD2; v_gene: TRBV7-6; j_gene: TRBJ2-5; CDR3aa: CASRLAGAKETQYF; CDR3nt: TGTGCCAGCAGGCTAGCGGGGGCCAAAGAGACCCAGTACTTC
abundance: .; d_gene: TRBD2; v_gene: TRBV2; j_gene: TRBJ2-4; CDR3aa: CASRHLAGENIQYF; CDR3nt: TGTGCCAGCAGACACCTAGCGGGGGAAAACATTCAGTACTTC